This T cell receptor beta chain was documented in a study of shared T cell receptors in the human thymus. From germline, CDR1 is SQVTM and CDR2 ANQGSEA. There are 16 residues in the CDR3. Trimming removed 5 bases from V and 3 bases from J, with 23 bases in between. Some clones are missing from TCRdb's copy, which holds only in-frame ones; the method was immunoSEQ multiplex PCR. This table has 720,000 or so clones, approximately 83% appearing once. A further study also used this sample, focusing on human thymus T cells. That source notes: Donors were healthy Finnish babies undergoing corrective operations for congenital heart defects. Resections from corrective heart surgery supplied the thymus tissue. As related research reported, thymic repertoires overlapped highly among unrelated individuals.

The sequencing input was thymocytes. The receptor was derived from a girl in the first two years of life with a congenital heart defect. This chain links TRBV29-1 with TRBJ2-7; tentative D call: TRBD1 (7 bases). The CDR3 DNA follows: TGCAGCGTTAAACATCAGGGGGAGGCCGACCTCTACGAGCAGTACTTC. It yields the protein CSVKHQGEADLYEQYF.